The table lists the clone carrying this T cell receptor (beta chain) with a few counts. The treatment here: randomized to nivolumab then ipilimumab (arm A) or the reverse (arm B). DNA-damaging chemotherapy had not been given to any patient beforehand. Germline V gene data show CDR1 as MNHGY and CDR2 as SAAAGT. This CDR3 region has 12 residues. The junction had 1 base not matched to a gene; V was cut back by 6 bases and J by 6 bases. This sample is drawn from a study of sequential checkpoint blockade in melanoma. As for the study in general: Patients were randomized 1:1 to nivolumab-then-ipilimumab or ipilimumab-then-nivolumab first-line. Both treatment sequences were followed by maintenance nivolumab.

Produced via immunoSEQ multiplex PCR; TCRdb's table is partial and in-frame only. The sample has approximately 19,000 clones, roughly 28% seen once; the top ten hold 7.2%. The TCR comes from a human donor with melanoma. Here the sequenced sample was tumor tissue (inferred from file names), taken from a patient given nivolumab and ipilimumab in sequence. J is TRBJ1-2 and V is TRBV6-8, with TRBD1 identical over 10 bases. The CDR3 bases are TGTGCCAGCAGGGGGACAGGGGATGGCTACACCTTC. Its protein product is CASRGTGDGYTF.